The clone carrying this T cell receptor (beta chain) has ten or more counts. A TCRbeta library incorporating unique molecular identifiers was prepared. In TCRdb, the PCR reads were re-called with MiXCR into one record per CDR3 protein. The sample carries hundreds of thousands of distinct CDR3 sequences, around 12% recorded once. This sample stems from a study of T-cell reconstitution after alpha-beta-depleted transplantation in children. The germline V gene has CDR1 MNHEY and CDR2 SVGAGI. The length of the CDR3 is 14 residues. V was shortened by 2 bases and J by 6 bases, with 12 bases between the two germline ends.

The chain is built from TRBV6-5 and TRBJ2-3; possibly TRBD1 or TRBD2 for D (5 bases each). The sequence derives from a human donor who donated a stem cell graft to a child with acute lymphoblastic leukemia. This sample comprised PBMCs from the stem cell graft donor, obtained from the stem cell graft. In DNA form, the CDR3 reads TGTGCCAGCAGTTACGACGGGGCCGGGGATACGCAGTATTTT. Amino acid sequence: CASSYDGAGDTQYF.